Shown below are 11 T cell receptor beta chains from a single sample sequenced in a study of T cell responses to AZD1222 COVID-19 vaccine. The repertoire was sequenced with immunoSEQ multiplex PCR; TCRdb's copy has only in-frame clones and lacks some. The table includes about 110,000 clones, about 93% detected once. The sample in question was peripheral blood, obtained on day 0 of AZD1222 vaccination. These receptors came from an adult in good health.

The chain recombines TRBV6-5 with TRBJ1-1; D perhaps matches TRBD1 (6 bases). V lost 7 bases and J 1 base, leaving 10 bases between the germline ends. The CDR3 runs 13 residues. Germline lookup yields CDR1 MNHEY and CDR2 SVGAGI. The DNA of the CDR3 is TGTGCCAGCACCGAACAGGGGAACACTGAAGCTTTCTTT. Protein: CASTEQGNTEAFF.

This clone was found once. The chain couples TRBV15 to TRBJ2-5, with D perhaps TRBD1 (5 bases). CDR1 LNHNV and CDR2 YYDKDF come from the germline V gene (reference sequence). This CDR3 spans 13 amino acids. Trimming removed 3 bases at V and 1 base at J, with 6 bases between. CDR3 coding DNA: TGTGCCACCAGCAGGGGGCCCCAAGAGACCCAGTACTTC. Amino acids: CATSRGPQETQYF. Using reference TRBV15 and TRBJ2-5 for the parts outside the CDR3, the full variable domain is DAMVIQNPRYQVTQFGKPVTLSCSQTLNHNVMYWYQQKSSQAPKLLFHYYDKDFNNEADTPDNFQSRRPNTSFCFLDIRSPGLGDTAMYLCATSRGPQETQYFGPGTRLLVL.

V and J are TRBV12-5 and TRBJ1-4; TRBD1 might be the D (6 bases). The CDR3 covers 14 residues. The V and J ends lost 1 base and 6 bases respectively, with 9 bases between them. CDR1 LGHNT and CDR2 FRNRAP come from the germline V gene. In DNA form, the CDR3 reads TGTGCTAGTGGTTTGGGCAGGGGATATGAAAAACTGTTTTTT. Translated: CASGLGRGYEKLFF.

This clone appeared a few times. The genes are TRBV10-3 and TRBJ1-3, with D possibly matching TRBD1 (6 bases). The CDR3 is made up of 14 amino acids. Trimming shortened V by 2 bases and J by 4 bases, and 9 bases separated the two germline ends. CDR1 ENHRY and CDR2 SYGVKD come from the germline V gene. CDR3 residues: CAISEGTTGNTIYF. DNA of the CDR3: TGTGCCATCAGTGAGGGGACAACAGGAAACACCATATATTTT.

This clone appeared a single time. The chain has TRBV5-8 and TRBJ1-5, with no clear D. Trimming took 7 bases from V and 9 from J, leaving 14 bases between them. Germline assignment: CDR1 SGHTS and CDR2 YDEGEE. The CDR3 is made up of 12 amino acids. The CDR3 spells CASALSSWPQHF. CDR3 DNA sequence: TGTGCCAGCGCGCTCTCATCTTGGCCCCAGCATTTT.

This chain joins TRBV11-1 and TRBJ2-1; either TRBD1 or TRBD2 may fit D (6 bases each). Trimming took off 3 bases at V and 9 bases at J, with 15 bases between the two ends. The CDR3 covers 14 residues. Germline lookup yields CDR1 SGHAT and CDR2 FQDESV (reference sequence). CDR3 sequence: CASSFDPRGPEQFF. The DNA of the CDR3 is TGTGCCAGCAGCTTTGACCCACGGGGGCCTGAGCAGTTCTTC.

The chain employs TRBV28 and TRBJ2-7; TRBD2 is a possible D gene (5 bases). Germline V lookup: CDR1 MDHEN, CDR2 SYDVKM. V lost 6 bases, J lost 6 bases, and 15 bases lay in between. The length of the CDR3 is 13 residues. The CDR3 nucleotides are TGTGCCAGCAGATCTAGCCGTTGGGGCGAGCAGTACTTC. Its protein is CASRSSRWGEQYF.

This chain joins TRBV19 and TRBJ1-1; perhaps TRBD1 as D (5 bases). The CDR3 contains 13 residues. V lost 3 bases and J lost 6, with 11 bases in between. Germline V gene sequence: CDR1 LNHDA, CDR2 SQIVND (reference sequence). CDR3 loop: CASSIRDGSEAFF. CDR3 bases: TGTGCCAGTAGTATTCGGGACGGATCTGAAGCTTTCTTT.

The CDR3 loop is CASSFGAGGSYNEQFF. The CDR3 region has the DNA TGTGCCAGCAGCTTCGGAGCGGGGGGGTCCTACAATGAGCAGTTCTTC. This chain joins TRBV11-2 and TRBJ2-1, with 10 bases that match TRBD2. With V trimmed by 3 bases and J by 1 base, 3 bases remained unmatched. The CDR3 loop spans 16 amino acids. Germline V gene sequence: CDR1 SGHAT, CDR2 FQNNGV.

The sample holds one count of this clone. V usage is TRBV7-2 and J usage is TRBJ1-1, with a weak D call TRBD1 (6 bases). The V end was cut by 1 base, the J end by 6 bases, with 12 bases between. There are 14 residues in the CDR3. CDR1 is SGHTA and CDR2 is FQGNSA in the germline V gene. Here the CDR3 DNA reads TGTGCCAGCAGCTTAGATGGGGGGGCCCCTGAAGCTTTCTTT. Its protein product is CASSLDGGAPEAFF.

The chain joins TRBV6-1 to TRBJ1-1; TRBD1 might be the D (5 bases). The CDR3 extends over 15 amino acids. Germline V gene lookup returns CDR1 MNHNS and CDR2 SASEGT. Trimming stripped 3 bases from V and 4 bases from J, with 15 bases between. The CDR3 loop is CASSDGGEVRTEAFF. For the CDR3, the DNA is TGTGCCAGCAGTGATGGAGGGGAAGTGCGCACTGAAGCTTTCTTT.